The 7 T cell receptor beta chains reported below all come from one sample, sequenced in a study of control samples from healthy donors and cancer patients. Clones were read by immunoSEQ multiplex PCR, and TCRdb kept only the in-frame ones, dropping some. Of 70,000 to 80,000 clones listed, under 90% are singletons. The sequenced sample consisted of PBMCs. The receptors were sampled from a woman in her fifties or sixties with colorectal cancer.

The CDR3 DNA reads TGTGCCAGCAGTTCAAGGGGAGCGGGAAACACCATATATTTT. This gives the protein CASSSRGAGNTIYF. The chain joins TRBV7-9 to TRBJ1-3; D is perhaps TRBD1 (5 bases). Germline V gene data show CDR1 as SEHNR and CDR2 as FQNEAQ (reference sequence). CDR3 length: 14 amino acids. V lost 6 bases and J lost 4, with 13 bases in between.

The V call is TRBV6-1, the J call TRBJ2-6; no firm D call. V was pared by 0 bases and J by 0 bases, with 15 bases between. Per germline, CDR1 MNHNS and CDR2 SASEGT. The CDR3 has 19 amino acids. CDR3 amino acids: CASSEAPLGPGSGANVLTF. CDR3 DNA sequence: TGTGCCAGCAGTGAAGCGCCCCTGGGTCCTGGCTCTGGGGCCAACGTCCTGACTTTC.

There are a few counts of this clone. The chain uses TRBV18 and TRBJ2-6; perhaps TRBD1 as D (6 bases). Deletions cut 3 bases from V and 0 bases from J, with 6 bases between. CDR1 and CDR2 from the germline V gene are KGHSH and LQKENI. The CDR3 runs to 15 residues. The CDR3 spells CASSPDSSGANVLTF. The CDR3 nucleotides read TGTGCCAGCTCACCGGACAGCTCTGGGGCCAACGTCCTGACTTTC.

The V and J genes are TRBV5-6 and TRBJ2-7; no firm D call. V was clipped by 0 bases and J by 9 bases, with 7 bases between them. CDR1 is SGHDT, CDR2 YYEEEE, per germline. The CDR3 is made up of 11 amino acids. This CDR3 reads CASSLDKRQYV. The DNA for the CDR3 is TGTGCCAGCAGCTTGGATAAACGGCAGTACGTC.

The chain joins TRBV12-3 or TRBV12-4 to TRBJ1-1; D unclear. Trimming shortened V by 6 bases and J by 1 base, and 6 bases separated the two germline ends. The CDR3 length is 12 residues. The CDR3 region has the DNA TGTGCCAGCAGGCCGGGGAACACTGAAGCTTTCTTT. This encodes CASRPGNTEAFF.

This clone was seen only once. The chain employs TRBV9 and TRBJ2-2; TRBD2 aligns across 9 bases. CDR3 size: 18 residues. The germline V gene has CDR1 SGDLS and CDR2 YYNGEE. The junction had 8 bases not matched to a gene; V was cut back by 0 bases and J by 2 bases. Written as DNA, the CDR3 is TGTGCCAGCAGCGTAGATGATAGCGGGGGATACAACACCGGGGAGCTGTTTTTT. Translated: CASSVDDSGGYNTGELFF.

The chain is built from TRBV6-1 and TRBJ1-5; 9 bases are a match to TRBD1. Germline V gene data show CDR1 as MNHNS and CDR2 as SASEGT. J gave up 7 bases and V 3 bases, and 4 bases lay outside the gene matches. This CDR3 has 14 residues. The CDR3: CASSEGQGKQPQHF. DNA of the CDR3: TGTGCCAGCAGTGAGGGACAGGGTAAGCAGCCCCAGCATTTT.